A selection of T cell receptor beta chains follows, all from one sample in a study of blood T cells in healthy people across ages. TCRdb used MiXCR to reprocess the 5' RACE reads, holding one entry per CDR3 protein. Of around 580,000 distinct CDR3 sequences listed, about 45% are singletons. The sample taken for sequencing was blood. These receptors all stem from a man older than 75 in good health. Both conserved end residues are part of each CDR3. Each record gives: V gene, D gene, J gene, clone size, CDR3 DNA, CDR3 protein. A D gene is named only where the DNA matches it firmly. Clone size is given for some rows only: seen once, a few or many times, or a class if the clone is expanded.

>TRBV29-1|-|TRBJ2-5|-
TGCAGCGCCCAACTAGGGAGACAAGAGACCCAGTACTTC
CSAQLGRQETQYF
>TRBV6-2/TRBV6-3|-|TRBJ1-2|few
TGTGCCAGCAGTTTCTCGATCTATGGCTACACCTTC
CASSFSIYGYTF
>TRBV4-3|-|TRBJ1-4|-
TGCGCCAGCAGCCAAGATGGGAGACAGAGTAATGAAAAACTGTTTTTT
CASSQDGRQSNEKLFF
>TRBV29-1|TRBD1|TRBJ2-3|-
TGCAGCGGAAATACAGGGGGCTATGACACAGATACGCGGTATTTT
CSGNTGGYDTDTRYF
>TRBV7-2|-|TRBJ2-7|-
TGTGCCAGCAGCTTCGGACTAACGACAAGATACGAGCAGTACTTC
CASSFGLTTRYEQYF
>TRBV12-3/TRBV12-4|-|TRBJ2-3|-
TGTGCCAGCATTATTGGTATTGGCACAGATACACAGTATTTT
CASIIGIGTDTQYF
>TRBV25-1|-|TRBJ1-2|-
TGTGCCAGCAACCCGGGAGCTGGTGGCTACACCTTC
CASNPGAGGYTF
>TRBV4-3|TRBD2|TRBJ2-1|-
TGCGCCAGCAGCCGCGAAGTCCCGGGACTAGGGGTTATGAATGAGCAGTTCTTC
CASSREVPGLGVMNEQFF
>TRBV14|-|TRBJ2-7|few
TGTGCCAGCAGCCAGGGGACCCACGAGCAGTACTTC
CASSQGTHEQYF
>TRBV7-9|-|TRBJ2-3|many
TGTGCCAGCAGCATCACAGATACGCAGTATTTT
CASSITDTQYF
>TRBV12-3/TRBV12-4|-|TRBJ1-5|-
TGTGCCAGCAGGAACAGGGAAGGCAATCAGCCCCAGCATTTT
CASRNREGNQPQHF
>TRBV24-1|-|TRBJ2-5|-
TGTGCCACCACATCCACTACCACGAGCGAAGAGACCCAGTACTTC
CATTSTTTSEETQYF
>TRBV27|-|TRBJ2-1|-
TGTGCCAGCAGTCGGGACACAGGCTACAATGAGCAGTTCTTC
CASSRDTGYNEQFF
>TRBV7-2|-|TRBJ1-2|few
TGTGCCAGCAGCTCTCAGTCAGTAGCGGTCTATGGCTACACCTTC
CASSSQSVAVYGYTF
>TRBV6-6|TRBD1|TRBJ2-2|-
TGTGCCAGCACCGAACAGGGGGCCGGGGAGCTGTTTTTT
CASTEQGAGELFF
>TRBV4-3|TRBD1|TRBJ2-3|-
TGCGCCAGCAGCCAAGGGACAGGGCACTATGATACGCAGTATTTT
CASSQGTGHYDTQYF
>TRBV5-1|TRBD2|TRBJ2-5|few
TGCGCCAGCAGTTCCGCGGACCGGCATAGCGGGAGCAGGGAGACCCAGTACTTC
CASSSADRHSGSRETQYF
>TRBV20-1|TRBD2|TRBJ2-1|-
TGCAGTGCAAGGACTAGCGGTGAAGACACTTACAATGAGCAGTTCTTC
CSARTSGEDTYNEQFF
>TRBV7-2|-|TRBJ2-7|few
TGTGCCAGCAGCGCAGGTGGATTCTACGAGCAGTACTTC
CASSAGGFYEQYF
>TRBV4-3|TRBD2|TRBJ2-1|many
TGCGCCAGCAGCCAAAAGTCTAGCGGTAACAATGAGCAGTTCTTC
CASSQKSSGNNEQFF
>TRBV4-3|-|TRBJ2-3|few
TGCGCAGCCGGGCTAAGGGGCGCAGATACGCAGTATTTT
CAAGLRGADTQYF
>TRBV7-9|-|TRBJ1-4|-
TGTGCCAGCATCGGGACCGCAAGTTTTAATGAAAAACTGTTTTTT
CASIGTASFNEKLFF
>TRBV12-3/TRBV12-4|-|TRBJ2-3|-
TGTGCCAGCAGTTGGCAGGGTAGCACAGATACGCAGTATTTT
CASSWQGSTDTQYF
>TRBV25-1|TRBD1|TRBJ1-4|-
TGTGCCAGCAGTGCGCTAGACAGGGCAACTAGTGAAAAACTGTTTTTT
CASSALDRATSEKLFF
>TRBV3-1|TRBD2|TRBJ2-7|-
TGTGCCAGCAGCCAAGGAGCGGGAGTGTACGAGCAGTACTTC
CASSQGAGVYEQYF
>TRBV20-1|-|TRBJ2-7|few
TGCAGTGCTAGTAGCCTGGTAACCTACGAGCAGTACTTC
CSASSLVTYEQYF
>TRBV6-6|-|TRBJ1-5|many
TGTGCCAGCAGTTACTCGTCGAGTCGGGGAGGTAGATCCAATCAGCCCCAGCATTTT
CASSYSSSRGGRSNQPQHF
>TRBV10-3|-|TRBJ2-1|few
TGTGCCACCGCAGGGGGGGATGAGCAGTTCTTC
CATAGGDEQFF
>TRBV3-1|-|TRBJ2-5|many
TGTGCCAGCAGTCTTCCTAGCGTGGAGACCCAGTACTTC
CASSLPSVETQYF
>TRBV11-1|TRBD1|TRBJ2-4|once
TGTGCCAGCAAGAGACAGGGGGGAAACATTCAGTACTTC
CASKRQGGNIQYF
>TRBV6-6|TRBD1|TRBJ1-3|few
TGTGCCAGCAGACCCGCAGGGGGACAGGGGATGGACACCATATATTTT
CASRPAGGQGMDTIYF
>TRBV10-3|TRBD2|TRBJ2-3|-
TGTGCCATCCGTGTTAGCGGGGGTCGCGATACGCAGTATTTT
CAIRVSGGRDTQYF
>TRBV12-3/TRBV12-4|-|TRBJ1-5|-
TGTGCCAGCAGTACCGACACCTACGGCAATCAGCCCCAGCATTTT
CASSTDTYGNQPQHF
>TRBV20-1|TRBD2|TRBJ2-3|few
TGCAGTGCTAGTCGACTAGCGGGAGGGGGTGGAGATACGCAGTATTTT
CSASRLAGGGGDTQYF
>TRBV29-1|TRBD1|TRBJ2-3|few
TGCAGCGGATCGACAGGGGGCACAGATACGCAGTATTTT
CSGSTGGTDTQYF
>TRBV20-1|-|TRBJ1-2|few
TGCAGTGCTAGCTGGCCGGCCCGTGACTATGGCTACACCTTC
CSASWPARDYGYTF
>TRBV7-9|-|TRBJ2-7|many
TGTGCCAGCAGCTGGGGTTGGGACTACGAGCAGTACTTC
CASSWGWDYEQYF
>TRBV7-2|-|TRBJ1-1|-
TGTGCCAGCAACCTGGACCTGGGGAACACTGAAGCTTTCTTT
CASNLDLGNTEAFF
>TRBV9|-|TRBJ1-2|many
TGTGCCAGCAGCGTAGGACAGAACTATGGCTACACCTTC
CASSVGQNYGYTF
>TRBV7-2|-|TRBJ2-1|-
TGTGCCAGCAGCTTAGACCCGCGGGTAGCTGGTGTACCCAATGAGCAGTTCTTC
CASSLDPRVAGVPNEQFF
>TRBV25-1|TRBD1|TRBJ1-1|-
TGTGCCAGCAGTGACTTACAGGGGGGGATGAACACTGAAGCTTTCTTT
CASSDLQGGMNTEAFF
>TRBV5-1|-|TRBJ1-1|-
TGCGCCAGCAGCTTGGATGGGACAAGACTGAACACTGAAGCTTTCTTT
CASSLDGTRLNTEAFF
>TRBV6-5|TRBD2|TRBJ2-2|-
TGTGCCGGCAGTAGACTAAGCGGGGGGAAGACTGGGGAGCTGTTTTTT
CAGSRLSGGKTGELFF
>TRBV29-1|TRBD1|TRBJ2-1|many
TGCAGCGCCATAACCCTCCGGGACAGGCGGATCAATGAGCAGTTCTTC
CSAITLRDRRINEQFF
>TRBV7-2|-|TRBJ1-2|-
TGTGCCAGCAGCTCCTCTGCCCCGTCGGGGTATGGCTACACCTTC
CASSSSAPSGYGYTF
>TRBV29-1|-|TRBJ2-2|-
TGCAGCGGTGGGGGCGCGAACACCGGGGAGCTGTTTTTT
CSGGGANTGELFF
>TRBV7-8|-|TRBJ1-5|-
TGTGCCAGCAGCTCCCCCGGTGCCGATCAGCCCCAGCATTTT
CASSSPGADQPQHF
>TRBV7-3|-|TRBJ1-6|few
TGTGCCAGCAGCTTTTCAGGGAATTCACCCCTCCACTTT
CASSFSGNSPLHF
>TRBV9|TRBD2|TRBJ2-5|-
TGTGCCAGCAGCGTGCGGGGGGCCGAGGAGACCCAGTACTTC
CASSVRGAEETQYF
>TRBV9|-|TRBJ2-3|few
TGTGCCAGCAGCGTAGAAGTAGGGGGGGATACGCAGTATTTT
CASSVEVGGDTQYF
>TRBV9|-|TRBJ2-1|few
TGTGCCAGCAGCGTAGGGGTGAGCTCCTACAATGAGCAGTTCTTC
CASSVGVSSYNEQFF
>TRBV10-3|-|TRBJ1-2|-
TGTGCCATCAGTGAGTCGATGGCAGATGGCTACACCTTC
CAISESMADGYTF
>TRBV7-2|-|TRBJ2-1|-
TGTGCCAGCAGCTTAGAAGGAGTGGCAGCCTGGTTCTTC
CASSLEGVAAWFF
>TRBV20-1|-|TRBJ1-1|-
TGCAGTGCTAGAGATCTTGGGACAATGAGAGGCAGCATGAACACTGAAGCTTTCTTT
CSARDLGTMRGSMNTEAFF
>TRBV19|TRBD1|TRBJ2-1|-
TGTGCCAGTAGGGGACAGGTCAATGAGCAGTTCTTC
CASRGQVNEQFF
>TRBV7-2|-|TRBJ2-3|few
TGTGCCAGCAGCTCGGGCGGTACGCAGTATTTT
CASSSGGTQYF
>TRBV11-2|-|TRBJ2-4|-
TGTGCCAGCAACAAAATTGACAGACTGGGAGCCAAAAACATTCAGTACTTC
CASNKIDRLGAKNIQYF
>TRBV24-1|-|TRBJ1-6|-
TGTGCCACCAGTGATTTGAGGGACGCGGATAATTCACCCCTCCACTTT
CATSDLRDADNSPLHF
>TRBV2|-|TRBJ2-1|few
TGTGCCAGCAGGCGGGGGCTCGATGACACTCAGTTCTTC
CASRRGLDDTQFF
>TRBV29-1|TRBD1|TRBJ1-2|few
TGCAGCGTCCTCGGACAGGGAAACTATGGCTACACCTTC
CSVLGQGNYGYTF